These T cell receptor beta chains were read from a single sample in a study of T cell repertoires in cytomegalovirus infection. MiXCR was run by TCRdb on the reads, yielding one entry per CDR3 protein. The sample shows about 330,000 distinct CDR3 sequences, roughly 34% of them seen only once. The antigens for these receptors are not known. Sequencing used cultured PBMCs, obtained from culture after CMV antigen stimulation. The origin of the receptors is a human donor in good health (CMV status not recorded). Some clones in this sample may be carry-over from other donors' samples. The CDR3 runs from the conserved cysteine through the conserved F or W. A D gene is named only where the DNA matches it firmly. Clone size is shown for a subset of rows, as once, few, many or a class of expanded clone.

cdr3_nt cdr3_aa clone_size d_call j_call v_call
TGCGCCAGCAGCTTGTTCCAGGGGAGCACAGATACGCAGTATTTT CASSLFQGSTDTQYF - - TRBJ2-3 TRBV5-1
TGCAGCGTTGACGTTGAAGCTTTCTTT CSVDVEAFF few - TRBJ1-1 TRBV29-1
TGTGCCAGCAGTGAACATATGAACACTGAAGCTTTCTTT CASSEHMNTEAFF - - TRBJ1-1 TRBV25-1
TGTGCCAGCAGCCCCCGCCGACAGGGCCTCAAAAACATTCAGTACTTC CASSPRRQGLKNIQYF many TRBD1 TRBJ2-4 TRBV7-8
TGTGCCAGCAGGGACAGTAACACCGGGGAGCTGTTTTTT CASRDSNTGELFF - - TRBJ2-2 TRBV12-3/TRBV12-4
TGTGCCAGCACCGCCGACAGGGCGGACTATGGCTACACCTTC CASTADRADYGYTF - TRBD1 TRBJ1-2 TRBV6-1
TGCGCCAGCAGGGGGACGAACTACAATGAGCAGTTCTTC CASRGTNYNEQFF - - TRBJ2-1 TRBV4-1
TGTGCCAGCAGCCAGGGACAGGGCCCCTACAATGAGCAGTTCTTC CASSQGQGPYNEQFF - TRBD1 TRBJ2-1 TRBV7-2
TGTGCCAGCAGCTTAGTACGCCTTGACACCGGAGAGCTGTTTTTT CASSLVRLDTGELFF many - TRBJ2-2 TRBV7-2
TGTGCCAGCAGCCCCCCGGGACAGGGACCCCCTCCTGTATACGAGCAGTACTTC CASSPPGQGPPPVYEQYF - TRBD1 TRBJ2-7 TRBV7-2
TGTGCCAGCAGCCCTACGTCTAGGGGCGAGAGCTACAATGAGCAGTTCTTC CASSPTSRGESYNEQFF - - TRBJ2-1 TRBV7-6
TGTGCCAGCAGCTTAAGGACCACTTACAATGAGCAGTTCTTC CASSLRTTYNEQFF - - TRBJ2-1 TRBV9
TGCGCCAGCAGCCAAGGGGGACAGGGGTGGGGGGAGCTGTTTTTT CASSQGGQGWGELFF - TRBD1 TRBJ2-2 TRBV4-3
TGTGCCAGCAGCTCGGGACGTTGGGAGAATGAGCAGTTCTTC CASSSGRWENEQFF - - TRBJ2-1 TRBV7-9
TGTGCCAGCAGCGGGACTAGCGGGAGGCCGACTCTGGCCTACAATGAGCAGTTCTTC CASSGTSGRPTLAYNEQFF few TRBD2 TRBJ2-1 TRBV5-6
TGTGCCACCAGTGATGCAGATAGTAAAGAGACCCAGTACTTC CATSDADSKETQYF few - TRBJ2-5 TRBV24-1
TGTGCCAGCAGCGTAGACCTAGCAGAACAAGAGACCCAGTACTTC CASSVDLAEQETQYF - - TRBJ2-5 TRBV9
TGTGCCAGCAGAATCACTGAAGCTTTCTTT CASRITEAFF - - TRBJ1-1 TRBV7-2
TGTGCCAGCAGTTTCGGTGCAAGATACAATGAGCAGTTCTTC CASSFGARYNEQFF - - TRBJ2-1 TRBV12-3/TRBV12-4
TGTGCCAGCAGACGACAAGGTCGCGAGCAGTACTTC CASRRQGREQYF many - TRBJ2-7 TRBV7-2
TGTGCCAGCAGACCGGGACTAGCGCTCTTTGAGCAGTTCTTC CASRPGLALFEQFF few TRBD2 TRBJ2-1 TRBV7-2
TGCAGCGTTGTGGGGGGTGTTGGAGAGACCCAGTACTTC CSVVGGVGETQYF few - TRBJ2-5 TRBV29-1
TGTGCCAGCAGCTACGAAAGTCCCGGGCTGTTCTTC CASSYESPGLFF few - TRBJ2-1 TRBV7-6
TGTGCCAGCGGGACTAGCGGGAGGGCGACAGATACGCAGTATTTT CASGTSGRATDTQYF - TRBD2 TRBJ2-3 TRBV6-1
TGTGCCAGCAGCTCGTTGGGGGCGGGGACTAATGAAAAACTGTTTTTT CASSSLGAGTNEKLFF many - TRBJ1-4 TRBV7-8
TGTGCCAGCAGCCGGGACAGGGCGACCAAGAATGAAAAACTGTTTTTT CASSRDRATKNEKLFF - TRBD1 TRBJ1-4 TRBV14
TGTGCCAGCAGCCAAGATAACCCCCGGGTAGCGGGAGGGTTTAAGTACGAGCAGTACTTC CASSQDNPRVAGGFKYEQYF - TRBD2 TRBJ2-7 TRBV14
TGTGCCAGCAGCGCCGCCTGGGGCCAAGAGACCCAGTACTTC CASSAAWGQETQYF once - TRBJ2-5 TRBV9
TGCAGTGCTAGGGGAGATTGGACGGCGTTTGAAGCTTTCTTT CSARGDWTAFEAFF - - TRBJ1-1 TRBV20-1
TGCGCCAGCAGCCAAGGGCTAGCGGGAGTCATAAATGAGCAGTTCTTC CASSQGLAGVINEQFF - TRBD2 TRBJ2-1 TRBV4-3
TGTGCCACCAGCAAGGGACTAGCGGGAGGAGACCAAGAGACCCAGTACTTC CATSKGLAGGDQETQYF - TRBD2 TRBJ2-5 TRBV15
TGTGCCAGCAGCTTAGTTGGGGTGTATGGCTACACCTTC CASSLVGVYGYTF many - TRBJ1-2 TRBV11-3
TGTGCCAGCAGTCAACAACGGACAGGGTGGGACACTGAAGCTTTCTTT CASSQQRTGWDTEAFF - TRBD1 TRBJ1-1 TRBV27